This T cell receptor beta chain was sequenced in a study of PD-1 blockade in classical Hodgkin lymphoma. From germline, CDR1 is SGHVS and CDR2 FQNEAQ. The CDR3 contains 13 residues. V lost 5 bases and J lost 6, with 13 bases in between. Profiling relied on immunoSEQ multiplex PCR, and the TCRdb table lists in-frame clones only, not all of them. The sample includes about 19,000 clones, less than 85% of them seen just once. Described time point: cycle 4 day 1 (C4D1), after 6 weeks of nivolumab. Every patient was affected by relapse after autologous stem cell transplantation, while exposure to brentuximab vedotin was not uniform. Starting with thawed PBMCs, CD4+ T cells were purified by magnetic negative selection. This clone has only one observation.

The sequence derives from a human donor with classical Hodgkin lymphoma. Specimen: CD4+ T cells from blood, collected before the fourth cycle of nivolumab. The rearrangement joins TRBV7-8 to TRBJ1-2; no definite D call. The CDR3 DNA follows: TGTGCCAGCAGCCCACCGGGATCCGATGGCTACACCTTC. It yields the protein CASSPPGSDGYTF.